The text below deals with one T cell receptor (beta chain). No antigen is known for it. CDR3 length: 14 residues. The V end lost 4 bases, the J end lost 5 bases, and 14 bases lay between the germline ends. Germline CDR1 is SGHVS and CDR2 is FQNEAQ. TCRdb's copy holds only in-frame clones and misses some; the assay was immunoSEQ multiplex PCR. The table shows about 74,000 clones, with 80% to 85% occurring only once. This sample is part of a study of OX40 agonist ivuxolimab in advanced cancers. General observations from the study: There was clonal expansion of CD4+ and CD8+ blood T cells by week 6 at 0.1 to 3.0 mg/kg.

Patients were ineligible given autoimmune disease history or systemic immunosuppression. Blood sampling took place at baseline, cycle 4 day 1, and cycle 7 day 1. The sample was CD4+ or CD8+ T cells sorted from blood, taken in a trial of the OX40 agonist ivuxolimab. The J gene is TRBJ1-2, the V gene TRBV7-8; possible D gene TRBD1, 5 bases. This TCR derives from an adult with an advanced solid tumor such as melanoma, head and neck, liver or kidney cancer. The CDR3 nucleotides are TGTGCCAGCAGCTACCGGGACGCTTTTTATGGCTACACCTTC. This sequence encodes CASSYRDAFYGYTF.